Each of the 2 T cell receptor beta chains below was sequenced from the same sample in a study of blood T cell repertoires in COVID-19. TCRdb's copy holds only in-frame clones and misses some; the assay was immunoSEQ multiplex PCR. Of hundreds of thousands of clones listed, roughly 87% are singletons. Input material: peripheral blood. These receptors were taken from a man between 18 and 35 years old with active or convalescent COVID-19.

CDR3 sequence: CASSEMLSVVNQPQHF. The CDR3 DNA follows: TGTGCCAGCAGTGAGATGTTGTCCGTAGTCAATCAGCCCCAGCATTTT. The chain couples TRBV6-1 to TRBJ1-5; no definite D call. The CDR3 contains 16 residues. Germline-derived CDR1 and CDR2 are MNHNS and SASEGT. The germline V and J ends were trimmed by 3 bases and 3 bases, with 15 bases remaining between them.

V is TRBV5-5 and J is TRBJ2-3, with D uncertain. V was cut by 2 bases and J by 3 bases, with 13 bases left in between. Germline V CDR1 and CDR2: SGHKS, YYEKEE (reference sequence). The CDR3 has 15 amino acids. The CDR3 sequence is CASSFLVPGTDTQYF. CDR3 nucleotides: TGTGCCAGCAGCTTTTTAGTTCCAGGTACAGATACGCAGTATTTT. Together with reference TRBV5-5 and TRBJ2-3, the CDR3 gives the full variable domain: DAGVTQSPTHLIKTRGQQVTLRCSPISGHKSVSWYQQVLGQGPQFIFQYYEKEERGRGNFPDRFSARQFPNYSSELNVNALLLGDSALYLCASSFLVPGTDTQYFGPGTRLTVL.